The TCR beta chain under discussion was sequenced for a study of T cells in Graves' hyperthyroidism and ophthalmopathy. Notes on the study in general: Most thyroid clonotypes expanded above 0.001 were also detected in blood.

In regard to this clonotype: What it binds is unknown.

Amplification of TCR beta CDR3 regions used RNA as the template. First-round RT-PCR of the TCR CDR3 relied on the HTBI primer set. MiXCR was run by TCRdb on the multiplex PCR reads, yielding one entry per CDR3 protein. The sample shows about 210,000 distinct CDR3 sequences, roughly 15% of them seen only once. Trimming left V 2 bases short and J 5 bases short, with 12 bases between. The germline CDR1 and CDR2 sequences are SQVTM and ANQGSEA. This CDR3 spans 13 amino acids. Sequencing input: blood. The receptor was derived from a man aged 50-59 years with Graves' hyperthyroidism. V is TRBV29-1 and J is TRBJ1-2; D uncertain. CDR3 in amino acids: CSVEIEGMYGYTF. The DNA of the CDR3 is TGCAGCGTTGAAATAGAGGGCATGTATGGCTACACCTTC. Full variable domain (missing parts from reference TRBV29-1 and TRBJ1-2): SAVISQKPSRDICQRGTSLTIQCQVDSQVTMMFWYRQQPGQSLTLIATANQGSEATYESGFVIDKFPISRPNLTFSTLTVSNMSPEDSSIYLCSVEIEGMYGYTFGSGTRLTVV.